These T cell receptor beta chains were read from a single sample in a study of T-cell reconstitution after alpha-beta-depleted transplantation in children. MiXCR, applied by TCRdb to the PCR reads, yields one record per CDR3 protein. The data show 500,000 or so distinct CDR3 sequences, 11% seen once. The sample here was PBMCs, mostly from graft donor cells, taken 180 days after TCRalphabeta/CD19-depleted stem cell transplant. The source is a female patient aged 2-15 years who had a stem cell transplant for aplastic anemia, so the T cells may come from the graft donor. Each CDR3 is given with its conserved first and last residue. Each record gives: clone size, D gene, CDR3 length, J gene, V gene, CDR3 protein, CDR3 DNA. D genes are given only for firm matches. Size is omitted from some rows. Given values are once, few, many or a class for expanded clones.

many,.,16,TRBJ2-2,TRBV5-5,CASSLHVRANTGELFF,TGTGCCAGCAGCTTACACGTGAGGGCGAACACCGGGGAGCTGTTTTTT
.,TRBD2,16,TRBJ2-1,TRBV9,CASSAGLAGGYNEQFF,TGTGCCAGCAGCGCTGGACTAGCGGGAGGCTACAATGAGCAGTTCTTC
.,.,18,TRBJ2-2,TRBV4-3,CASSQDGRPGRITGELFF,TGCGCCAGCAGCCAAGATGGAAGACCGGGGAGGATCACCGGGGAGCTGTTTTTT
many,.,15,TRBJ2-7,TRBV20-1,CSARTITGNYYEQYF,TGCAGTGCTAGAACTATCACCGGAAACTACTACGAGCAGTACTTC
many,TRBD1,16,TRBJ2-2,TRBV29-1,CSVVGGPGPHTGELFF,TGCAGCGTGGTAGGGGGCCCAGGCCCACACACCGGGGAGCTGTTTTTT
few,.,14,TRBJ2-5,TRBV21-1,CASSKDRPAETQYF,TGTGCCAGCAGCAAAGACAGGCCCGCAGAGACCCAGTACTTC
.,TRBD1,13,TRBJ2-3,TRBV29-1,CSVEGQGADTQYF,TGCAGCGTTGAGGGACAGGGAGCGGATACGCAGTATTTT
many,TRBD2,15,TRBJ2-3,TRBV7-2,CASSFKRERRDTQYF,TGTGCCAGCAGCTTTAAGCGGGAGAGAAGAGATACGCAGTATTTT
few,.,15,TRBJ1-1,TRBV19,CASNTKSGGVTEAFF,TGTGCCAGTAACACAAAAAGTGGGGGAGTTACTGAAGCTTTCTTT
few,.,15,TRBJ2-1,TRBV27,CASSSPRTTWSEQFF,TGTGCCAGCAGTTCCCCTCGGACGACTTGGAGTGAGCAGTTCTTC
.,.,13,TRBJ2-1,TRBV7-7,CASSFSRNNEQFF,TGTGCCAGCAGCTTTTCTCGGAACAATGAGCAGTTCTTC
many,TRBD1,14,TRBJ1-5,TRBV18,CASSPGTGGQPQHF,TGTGCCAGCTCACCAGGGACAGGGGGTCAGCCCCAGCATTTT